The rows below give T cell receptor beta chains drawn from one sample of a study of PD-L1 blockade in urothelial cancer. Clones were read by immunoSEQ multiplex PCR, and TCRdb kept only the in-frame ones, dropping some. The table shows approximately 93,000 clones, with over 80% occurring only once. The sequenced sample was PBMCs, obtained around atezolizumab (anti-PD-L1) treatment. Receptor source: a man between 70 and 80 years old with urothelial cancer. The CDR3 runs from the conserved cysteine through the conserved F or W. A D gene is named only where the DNA matches it firmly. Clone size, where shown, is once, few, many, or a class for clones that have expanded.

length: 14; V: TRBV9; D: .; size: .; J: TRBJ1-4; CDR3: CASSVATTNEKLFF; DNA: TGTGCCAGCAGCGTAGCCACAACTAATGAAAAACTGTTTTTT
length: 15; V: TRBV5-4; D: TRBD1; size: once; J: TRBJ1-6; CDR3: CASSSRDSYNSPLHF; DNA: TGTGCCAGCAGCAGCCGGGACAGCTATAATTCACCCCTCCACTTT
length: 14; V: TRBV28; D: TRBD1; size: .; J: TRBJ2-7; CDR3: CAISTGLDSYEQYF; DNA: TGTGCCATCTCGACAGGGCTTGACTCCTACGAGCAGTACTTC
length: 15; V: TRBV2; D: TRBD1; size: .; J: TRBJ1-1; CDR3: CASSEARGPDTEAFF; DNA: TGTGCCAGCAGTGAAGCAAGGGGGCCGGACACTGAAGCTTTCTTT
length: 18; V: TRBV4-1; D: .; size: .; J: TRBJ1-4; CDR3: CASSQESGNHATNEKLFF; DNA: TGCGCCAGCAGCCAAGAGTCGGGGAACCACGCGACTAATGAAAAACTGTTTTTT
length: 14; V: TRBV19; D: .; size: .; J: TRBJ1-2; CDR3: CASSTGWINGVYTF; DNA: TGTGCCAGTAGTACGGGATGGATAAACGGGGTCTACACCTTC
length: 14; V: TRBV15; D: .; size: .; J: TRBJ2-3; CDR3: CATRGEPSTDTQYF; DNA: TGTGCCACCCGCGGCGAGCCGAGCACAGATACGCAGTATTTT
length: 13; V: TRBV9; D: .; size: .; J: TRBJ1-3; CDR3: CASTGSPGNTIYF; DNA: TGTGCCAGCACAGGGTCTCCCGGAAACACCATATATTTT
length: 17; V: TRBV7-8; D: TRBD2; size: .; J: TRBJ2-3; CDR3: CASSSGLVRGSTDTQYF; DNA: TGTGCCAGCAGCTCAGGACTAGTGCGAGGTAGCACAGATACGCAGTATTTT
length: 16; V: TRBV12-5; D: .; size: .; J: TRBJ1-3; CDR3: CASGNPWGETGNTIYF; DNA: TGTGCTAGTGGAAACCCGTGGGGGGAGACTGGAAACACCATATATTTT
length: 14; V: TRBV4-1; D: TRBD1; size: few; J: TRBJ2-2; CDR3: CASRPTTGAGELFF; DNA: TGCGCCAGCAGACCAACAACAGGGGCCGGGGAGCTGTTTTTT
length: 16; V: TRBV7-2; D: TRBD1; size: .; J: TRBJ2-2; CDR3: CASSLGIGGRPGELFF; DNA: TGTGCCAGCAGCTTAGGAATAGGGGGCCGGCCCGGGGAGCTGTTTTTT
length: 18; V: TRBV11-1; D: TRBD2; size: .; J: TRBJ2-5; CDR3: CASRTGTSGGPYQETQYF; DNA: TGTGCCAGCAGAACTGGGACTAGCGGGGGCCCTTACCAAGAGACCCAGTACTTC
length: 17; V: TRBV19; D: TRBD1; size: .; J: TRBJ2-1; CDR3: CASNPSRGQGEVGEQFF; DNA: TGTGCCAGTAACCCAAGCCGAGGACAGGGGGAGGTTGGTGAGCAGTTCTTC
length: 15; V: TRBV6-5; D: .; size: .; J: TRBJ1-1; CDR3: CASRGVEARGTEAFF; DNA: TGTGCCAGCAGGGGAGTGGAAGCCCGGGGCACTGAAGCTTTCTTT
length: 15; V: TRBV5-1; D: .; size: .; J: TRBJ2-1; CDR3: CASSTTDLQGDEQFF; DNA: TGCGCCAGCAGCACTACAGACTTACAGGGCGATGAGCAGTTCTTC
length: 14; V: TRBV6-6; D: .; size: .; J: TRBJ1-2; CDR3: CASSYDRLGVGYTF; DNA: TGTGCCAGCAGTTACGACAGACTAGGGGTTGGCTACACCTTC
length: 13; V: TRBV5-1; D: TRBD2; size: .; J: TRBJ2-5; CDR3: CASSFGGQETQYF; DNA: TGCGCCAGCAGCTTCGGGGGGCAAGAGACCCAGTACTTC
length: 15; V: TRBV11-3; D: .; size: once; J: TRBJ2-1; CDR3: CASSLPSVSFNEQFF; DNA: TGTGCCAGCAGCTTACCTAGCGTATCATTTAATGAGCAGTTCTTC
length: 13; V: TRBV19; D: .; size: .; J: TRBJ1-2; CDR3: CASSSGANYGYTF; DNA: TGTGCCAGTTCTTCAGGGGCGAACTATGGCTACACCTTC